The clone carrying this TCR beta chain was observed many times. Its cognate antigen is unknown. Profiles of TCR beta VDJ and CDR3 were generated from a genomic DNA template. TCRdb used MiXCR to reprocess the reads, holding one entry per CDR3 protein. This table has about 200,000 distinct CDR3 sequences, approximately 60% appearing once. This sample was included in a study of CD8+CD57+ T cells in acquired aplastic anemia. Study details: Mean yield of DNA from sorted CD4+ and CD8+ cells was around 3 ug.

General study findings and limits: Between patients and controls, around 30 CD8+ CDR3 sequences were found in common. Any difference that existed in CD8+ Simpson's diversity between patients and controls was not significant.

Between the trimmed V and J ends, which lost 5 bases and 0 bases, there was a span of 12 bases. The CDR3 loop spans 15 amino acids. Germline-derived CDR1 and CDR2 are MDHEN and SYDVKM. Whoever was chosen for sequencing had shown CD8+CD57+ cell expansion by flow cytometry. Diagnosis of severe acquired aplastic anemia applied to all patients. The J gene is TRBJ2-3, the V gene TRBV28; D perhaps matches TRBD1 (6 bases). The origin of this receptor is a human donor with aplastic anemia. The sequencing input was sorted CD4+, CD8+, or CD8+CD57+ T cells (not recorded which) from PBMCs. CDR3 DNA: TGTGCCAGCAGTCTGACAGGTTCTAGCACAGATACGCAGTATTTT. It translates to CASSLTGSSTDTQYF.